This TCR beta chain was sequenced for a study of regulatory T cells in long-lasting Graves disease. Investigators prepared the TCR beta libraries by applying iRepertoire HTBI primers and Arm-PCR of CDR3 regions. A single record per CDR3 protein comes from TCRdb applying MiXCR to the multiplex PCR reads. The sample shows 540,000 or so distinct CDR3 sequences, about 13% of them seen only once. In this sample, this clonotype turned up many times. What it recognizes is unknown. This sample's time point: newly diagnosed GD, antithyroid drugs for less than 3 months. PBMC-derived RNA was used for the TCR library. Staff drew about 8.2 milliliters of peripheral blood into EDTA tubes. General study points: TRBV28, TRBJ1-2 and TRBJ2-5 were favored in persistent disease.

This CDR3 has 14 residues. Trimming cost V 7 bases and J 6 bases, with 16 bases left between them. The sample was also linked to a second study, of T cells in Graves' hyperthyroidism and ophthalmopathy.

This TCR was sampled from a young man with Graves disease. The sample here was peripheral blood mononuclear cells (PBMCs), taken at new diagnosis, from a patient treated with antithyroid drugs. The V and J genes are TRBV12-3 or TRBV12-4 and TRBJ2-4; D may match TRBD1 or TRBD2 (6 bases each). The chain's CDR3 is CASTIAGGRNIQYF. The CDR3 DNA is TGTGCCAGCACCATAGCCGGGGGCAGAAACATTCAGTACTTC.